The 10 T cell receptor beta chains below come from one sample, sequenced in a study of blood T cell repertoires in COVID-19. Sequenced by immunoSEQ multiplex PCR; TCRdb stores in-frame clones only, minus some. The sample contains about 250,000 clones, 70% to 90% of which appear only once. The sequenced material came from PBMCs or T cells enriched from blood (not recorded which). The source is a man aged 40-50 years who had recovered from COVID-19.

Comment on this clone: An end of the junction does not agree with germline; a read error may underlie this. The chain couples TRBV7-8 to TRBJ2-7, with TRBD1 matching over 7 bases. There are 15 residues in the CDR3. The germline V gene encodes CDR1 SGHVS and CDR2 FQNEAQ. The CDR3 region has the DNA TGTGCCAGCAGCGTAGCCGGGACAGCCTCCTACGAGCAGTACTTC. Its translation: CASSVAGTASYEQYF.

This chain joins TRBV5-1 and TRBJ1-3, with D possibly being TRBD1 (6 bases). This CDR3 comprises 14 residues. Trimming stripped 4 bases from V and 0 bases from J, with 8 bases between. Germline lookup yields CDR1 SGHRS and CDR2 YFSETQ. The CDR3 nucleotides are TGCGCCAGCAGCGTGGACAGCTCTGGAAACACCATATATTTT. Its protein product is CASSVDSSGNTIYF.

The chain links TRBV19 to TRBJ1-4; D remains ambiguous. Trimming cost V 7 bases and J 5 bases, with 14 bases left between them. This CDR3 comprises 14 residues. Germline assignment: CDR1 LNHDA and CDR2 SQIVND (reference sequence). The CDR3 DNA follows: TGTGCCAGTAACTCTCCGGGAGAAAATGAAAAACTGTTTTTT. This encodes CASNSPGENEKLFF.

CDR3 in amino acids: CASSPEGVANYGYTF. In nucleotides, the CDR3 is TGTGCCAGCAGCCCCGAGGGGGTAGCGAACTATGGCTACACCTTC. The chain joins TRBV5-6 to TRBJ1-2, with D tentatively TRBD1 (6 bases). The V gene lost 4 bases and the J gene lost 2 bases, with 15 bases spanning the gap. This CDR3 comprises 15 residues. CDR1 is SGHDT and CDR2 is YYEEEE in the germline V gene.

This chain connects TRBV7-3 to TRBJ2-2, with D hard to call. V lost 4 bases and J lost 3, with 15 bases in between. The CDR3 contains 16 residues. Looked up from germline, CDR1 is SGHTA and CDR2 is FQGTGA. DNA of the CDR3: TGTGCCAGCAGCTCCGCCGGGTCCGTCTACACCGGGGAGCTGTTTTTT. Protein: CASSSAGSVYTGELFF.

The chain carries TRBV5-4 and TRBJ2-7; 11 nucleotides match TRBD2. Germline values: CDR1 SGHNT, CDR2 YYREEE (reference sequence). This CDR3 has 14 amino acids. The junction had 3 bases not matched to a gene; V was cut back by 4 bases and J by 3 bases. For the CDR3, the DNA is TGTGCCAGCAGCGCGGGACTAGCGGTCTACGAGCAGTACTTC. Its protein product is CASSAGLAVYEQYF.

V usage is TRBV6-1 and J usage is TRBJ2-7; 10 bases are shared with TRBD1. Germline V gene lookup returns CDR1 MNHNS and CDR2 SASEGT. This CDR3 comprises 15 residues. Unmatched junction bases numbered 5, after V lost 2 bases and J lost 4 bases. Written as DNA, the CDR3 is TGTGCCAGCAGTGAATCCCCGGGACAGGGGTACGAGCAGTACTTC. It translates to CASSESPGQGYEQYF.

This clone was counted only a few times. In nucleotides, the CDR3 is TGTGCCAGCAGTTATGGGTCCACGGGAGCCAAAAACATTCAGTACTTC. Residues: CASSYGSTGAKNIQYF. The chain is built from TRBV6-6 and TRBJ2-4; D uncertain. V shed 3 bases and J shed 0 bases, with 12 bases lying between them. This CDR3 spans 16 amino acids. The germline V gene encodes CDR1 MNHNY and CDR2 SVGAGI (reference sequence).

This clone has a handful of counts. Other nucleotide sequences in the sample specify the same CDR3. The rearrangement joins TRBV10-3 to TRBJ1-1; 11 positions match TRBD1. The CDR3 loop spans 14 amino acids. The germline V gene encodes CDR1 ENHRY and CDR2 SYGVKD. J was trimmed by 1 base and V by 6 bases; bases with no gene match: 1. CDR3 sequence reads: CAIRGTGGNTEAFF. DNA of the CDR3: TGTGCCATCAGGGGGACAGGGGGGAACACTGAAGCTTTCTTT.

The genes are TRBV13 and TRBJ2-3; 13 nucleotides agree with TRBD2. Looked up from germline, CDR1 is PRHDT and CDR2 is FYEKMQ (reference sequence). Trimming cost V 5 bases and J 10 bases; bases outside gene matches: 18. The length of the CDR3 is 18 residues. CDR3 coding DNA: TGTGCCAGCAGCGCTCATTTCGGGACTAGCGGGGATCCCATCCCGCAGTATTTT. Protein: CASSAHFGTSGDPIPQYF.